This TCR beta chain emerged from a study of CD8 T cells in ankylosing spondylitis. In TCRdb, the 5' RACE reads were re-called with MiXCR into one record per CDR3 protein. The data show a few hundred thousand distinct CDR3 sequences, 20% to 25% seen once. This clonotype has just a few counts. CDR1 is KGHDR and CDR2 is SFDVKD in the germline V gene. Trimming took off 7 bases at V and 1 base at J, with 9 bases between the two ends. The length of the CDR3 is 13 residues. The chain carries TRBV24-1 and TRBJ2-5, with D possibly TRBD2 on 7 matching bases. The sample comprised blood, either unsorted or a sorted T cell fraction (not recorded which). This sequence was found in a male donor with ankylosing spondylitis or in good health (not recorded which). The CDR3 loop is CATRRGGQETQYF. For the CDR3, the DNA is TGTGCCACCAGAAGGGGGGGCCAAGAGACCCAGTACTTC.